The 26 T cell receptor beta chains below were found in one sample sequenced in a study of T-cell memory formation after mild COVID-19. Each CDR3 protein gets one entry after TCRdb re-called the 5' RACE reads with MiXCR. The profile covers more than 350,000 distinct CDR3 sequences, with roughly 15% appearing a single time and 20% to 25% taken by the ten largest. Sequencing was performed on PBMCs or a T cell subset sorted from them (not recorded which). The receptors stem from a man younger than 35 who had mild COVID-19 (a few samples of this study predate the infection). Cell type and time point are not known.

This clonotype came up a few times. The chain combines TRBV27 with TRBJ2-5; 10 nucleotides agree with TRBD1. The junction had 22 bases not matched to a gene; V was cut back by 8 bases and J by 7 bases. Looked up from germline, CDR1 is MNHEY and CDR2 is SMNVEV (reference sequence). This CDR3 has 18 residues. The CDR3 DNA sequence: TGTGCCAGCCGGCCGTACTCCCGGGACAGGGGTATAACGGGGACCCAGTACTTC. This encodes CASRPYSRDRGITGTQYF.

The chain carries TRBV18 and TRBJ1-2, with D unresolved. The CDR3 has 13 amino acids. The germline V gene encodes CDR1 KGHSH and CDR2 LQKENI. V dropped 0 bases and J dropped 2 bases, with 4 bases sitting between them. The CDR3 sequence is CASSPPQNYGYTF. The DNA for the CDR3 is TGTGCCAGCTCACCACCCCAGAACTATGGCTACACCTTC.

V and J are TRBV7-9 and TRBJ2-1; 11 bases align to TRBD2. The germline V gene encodes CDR1 SEHNR and CDR2 FQNEAQ (reference sequence). The CDR3 covers 17 residues. Losses at the gene ends were 3 bases for V and 4 bases for J; bases not matched to a gene: 8. The CDR3 DNA follows: TGTGCCAGCAGCTTTCCCCCGGGGACTAGCGGTTACAATGAGCAGTTCTTC. The encoded protein is CASSFPPGTSGYNEQFF.

The V gene is TRBV28, the J gene TRBJ1-2; D uncertain. V was trimmed by 2 bases and J by 6 bases, leaving 7 bases between them. The CDR3 has 12 amino acids. In germline, CDR1 is MDHEN, CDR2 SYDVKM. The CDR3 region has the DNA TGTGCCAGCAGTTTACGTAGGGATGGCTACACCTTC. Translated: CASSLRRDGYTF.

V is TRBV10-1 and J is TRBJ2-5; no definite D call. CDR1 is WNHNN, CDR2 SYGVQD, per germline (reference sequence). This CDR3 contains 13 residues. With 2 bases removed from V and 0 bases from J, the gap between germline ends came to 4 bases. The CDR3 region is CASSEGHQETQYF. CDR3 coding DNA: TGCGCCAGCAGTGAGGGACACCAAGAGACCCAGTACTTC.

This clonotype has just a few counts. The rearrangement joins TRBV12-3 or TRBV12-4 to TRBJ1-2; D is possibly TRBD1 (6 bases). The CDR3 is 13 amino acids. V lost 1 base and J 8 bases, leaving 11 bases between the germline ends. CDR3 nucleotides: TGTGCCAGCAGTTTAGTATGGGGGGGCGGCTACACCTTC. This encodes CASSLVWGGGYTF.

The chain uses TRBV19 and TRBJ2-3, with 11 positions matching TRBD1. V shed 7 bases and J 4 bases; nucleotides not matched to a gene: 4. The CDR3 is 14 residues long. Germline V gene sequence: CDR1 LNHDA, CDR2 SQIVND (reference sequence). This chain's CDR3 is CASMDRGHADTQYF. CDR3 coding DNA: TGTGCCAGTATGGACAGGGGGCACGCAGATACGCAGTATTTT. The full variable domain, completed using reference TRBV19 and TRBJ2-3, is DGGITQSPKYLFRKEGQNVTLSCEQNLNHDAMYWYRQDPGQGLRLIYYSQIVNDFQKGDIAEGYSVSREKKESFPLTVTSAQKNPTAFYLCASMDRGHADTQYFGPGTRLTVL.

This clonotype was observed a few times. The chain is built from TRBV20-1 and TRBJ2-5, with D maybe TRBD1 (5 bases). The CDR3 length is 12 residues. The V end was cut by 0 bases, the J end by 3 bases, with 5 bases between. CDR1 and CDR2 from the germline V gene are DFQATT and SNEGSKA (reference sequence). This CDR3 is CSARDREETQYF. The CDR3 DNA reads as TGCAGTGCTAGAGACAGGGAAGAGACCCAGTACTTC.

This clonotype was seen a few times. The junction departs from the called germline gene at one end, perhaps through a read error. The chain carries TRBV6-2 or TRBV6-3 and TRBJ1-5; 8 bases agree with TRBD1. CDR3 size: 14 residues. Germline CDR1 is MNHEY and CDR2 is SVGEGT. The DNA of the CDR3 is TGTGCCAGCAGCGTCGACAGGGGCAACCAGCCCCAGCATTTT. Protein: CASSVDRGNQPQHF.

This clonotype was detected only a few times. The chain uses TRBV7-6 and TRBJ1-1; the match to TRBD1 covers 8 bases. CDR1 SGHVS and CDR2 FNYEAQ come from the germline V gene. V lost 3 bases, J lost 7 bases, and 13 bases stayed unmatched. This CDR3 contains 16 residues. The CDR3 region is CASSLGTGLLGGEAFF. The CDR3 DNA is TGTGCCAGCAGCTTGGGGACAGGACTCCTAGGGGGTGAAGCTTTCTTT.

This clonotype was observed a handful of times. V gene TRBV5-1 combines with J gene TRBJ2-5; D possibly corresponds to TRBD2 (7 bases). CDR1 is SGHRS, CDR2 YFSETQ, per germline. The CDR3 extends over 12 amino acids. Trimming took 6 bases from V and 12 from J, leaving 18 bases between them. CDR3 nucleotides: TGCGCCAGCACCCGCGGGGGCCCCACCAAGTACTTC. Protein sequence: CASTRGGPTKYF.

This clonotype was seen only a few times. The chain links TRBV12-3 or TRBV12-4 to TRBJ2-4, with TRBD2 matching over 7 bases. V lost 4 bases to trimming and J lost 0 bases; unmatched junction nucleotides: 6. This CDR3 spans 16 amino acids. DNA of the CDR3: TGTGCCAGCAGTTGGGGGGGTGGTTTAGCCAAAAACATTCAGTACTTC. Translating gives CASSWGGGLAKNIQYF.

This clonotype was seen a handful of times. The V gene is TRBV5-6, the J gene TRBJ2-1; 8 nucleotides match TRBD2. V shed 5 bases, J shed 0 bases, and the junction held 4 bases outside the gene matches. Germline values: CDR1 SGHDT, CDR2 YYEEEE. The CDR3 runs to 15 residues. Here the CDR3 reads CASRFGGASYNEQFF. CDR3 in DNA: TGTGCCAGCAGGTTCGGGGGGGCCTCCTACAATGAGCAGTTCTTC.

This clonotype showed up just a few times. The J gene is TRBJ1-2, the V gene TRBV4-3; 7 positions agree with TRBD1. With 1 base clipped from V and 9 bases from J, the junction kept 5 bases outside the gene matches. Germline values: CDR1 LGHNA, CDR2 YSLEER. The length of the CDR3 is 13 residues. The CDR3 nucleotides are TGCGCCAGCAGCCAAGTAACAGGGGAAAGCTACACCTTC. Amino acid sequence: CASSQVTGESYTF.

This clonotype was detected a few times. The chain recombines TRBV20-1 with TRBJ1-3; unclear D gene. The CDR3 is 13 amino acids. Trimming removed 2 bases at V and 0 bases at J, with 5 bases between. Germline CDR1 is DFQATT and CDR2 is SNEGSKA (reference sequence). In nucleotides, the CDR3 is TGCAGTGCTAGACGGGACTCTGGAAACACCATATATTTT. Residues: CSARRDSGNTIYF.

The chain couples TRBV15 to TRBJ1-1; a weak D match, TRBD1 (6 bases). Trimming removed 0 bases from V and 4 bases from J, with 9 bases in between. Germline values: CDR1 LNHNV, CDR2 YYDKDF (reference sequence). The CDR3 loop spans 14 amino acids. The CDR3 reads CATSREGGLTEAFF. In DNA, the CDR3 is TGTGCCACCAGCAGAGAGGGGGGGCTCACTGAAGCTTTCTTT. The full variable domain, its missing parts supplied by reference TRBV15 and TRBJ1-1, is DAMVIQNPRYQVTQFGKPVTLSCSQTLNHNVMYWYQQKSSQAPKLLFHYYDKDFNNEADTPDNFQSRRPNTSFCFLDIRSPGLGDTAMYLCATSREGGLTEAFFGQGTRLTVV.

The V and J genes are TRBV29-1 and TRBJ2-1, with 8 nucleotides matching TRBD2. Germline CDR1 reads SQVTM; CDR2 reads ANQGSEA. The CDR3 contains 14 residues. V was clipped by 4 bases and J by 6 bases; unmatched bases: 8. CDR3 in DNA: TGCAGCGTTGGCGGGGGGCAAATGATCAATGAGCAGTTCTTC. Protein product: CSVGGGQMINEQFF.

This clonotype was detected a few times. This sequence joins TRBV20-1 and TRBJ1-1, with D hard to call. The CDR3 runs to 12 residues. Trimming took 0 bases from V and 11 from J, leaving 13 bases between them. Germline V gives CDR1 DFQATT, CDR2 SNEGSKA (reference sequence). The DNA of the CDR3 is TGCAGTGCTAGAGAGCCAACAACTTCGGCTTTCTTT. It encodes CSAREPTTSAFF.

The chain recombines TRBV20-1 with TRBJ1-1; tentative D call: TRBD1 (5 bases). The CDR3 length is 13 residues. Germline V gene data show CDR1 as DFQATT and CDR2 as SNEGSKA (reference sequence). Between the trimmed V and J ends, which lost 3 bases and 3 bases, there was a span of 11 bases. The CDR3 spells CSASTGRDTEAFF. CDR3 bases: TGCAGTGCTAGCACGGGGCGCGACACTGAAGCTTTCTTT.

This clonotype was seen repeatedly, ten times or more. The chain has TRBV7-3 and TRBJ2-3; D is possibly TRBD1 (5 bases). The germline CDR1 and CDR2 sequences are SGHTA and FQGTGA. Trimming pared 3 bases from V and 3 bases from J, leaving 13 bases between. This CDR3 comprises 15 residues. Here the CDR3 reads CASSFFRGSTDTQYF. The DNA of the CDR3 is TGTGCCAGCAGCTTTTTTAGGGGCTCGACAGATACGCAGTATTTT.

The table lists this clonotype with many counts. The V call is TRBV11-1, the J call TRBJ2-7, with D perhaps TRBD2 (5 bases). Trimming took 2 bases from V and 4 from J, leaving 12 bases between them. Germline V lookup: CDR1 SGHAT, CDR2 FQDESV (reference sequence). CDR3 length: 14 amino acids. CDR3 DNA: TGTGCCAGCAGCTTATCGGGGTTTAAGTACGAGCAGTACTTC. As protein: CASSLSGFKYEQYF.

The chain links TRBV29-1 to TRBJ2-1; the D gene could be TRBD1 or TRBD2 (6 bases each). This CDR3 comprises 13 residues. CDR1 and CDR2 from the germline V gene are SQVTM and ANQGSEA. Trimming shortened V by 7 bases and J by 0 bases, and 10 bases separated the two germline ends. CDR3 sequence reads: CSGGAISYNEQFF. The CDR3 DNA is TGCAGCGGGGGGGCCATCTCCTACAATGAGCAGTTCTTC.

This clonotype was seen a few times. V gene TRBV7-2 combines with J gene TRBJ2-1, with D possibly being TRBD1 or TRBD2 (6 bases each). Germline-derived CDR1 and CDR2 are SGHTA and FQGNSA. With 5 bases removed from V and 6 bases from J, the gap between germline ends came to 17 bases. The CDR3 covers 15 residues. The chain's CDR3 is CASSIGGTRANEQFF. CDR3 nucleotides: TGTGCCAGCAGCATAGGGGGGACCAGGGCCAATGAGCAGTTCTTC.

The rearrangement joins TRBV2 to TRBJ2-5; 7 nucleotides agree with TRBD1. CDR3 length equals 14 residues. V was pared by 4 bases and J by 3 bases, with 5 bases of the junction left unmatched. Germline V gene data show CDR1 as SNHLY and CDR2 as FYNNEI. CDR3 sequence: CASSGNRGEETQYF. CDR3 in DNA: TGTGCCAGCAGTGGGAACAGGGGAGAAGAGACCCAGTACTTC. Together with reference TRBV2 and TRBJ2-5, the CDR3 gives the full variable domain: EPEVTQTPSHQVTQMGQEVILRCVPISNHLYFYWYRQILGQKVEFLVSFYNNEISEKSEIFDDQFSVERPDGSNFTLKIRSTKLEDSAMYFCASSGNRGEETQYFGPGTRLLVL.

On this clonotype itself: Given a much more abundant clone one base away, this may be a read error. The CDR3 DNA is TGTGCCTGCAGTTTTAGAAGGGACACTGAAGCTTTCTTT. The encoded protein is CACSFRRDTEAFF. This chain links TRBV12-3 or TRBV12-4 with TRBJ1-1; D is unresolved. The CDR3 runs to 13 residues.

This clonotype appeared a few times. The chain has TRBV20-1 and TRBJ2-7; D gene uncertain. Germline V gene data show CDR1 as DFQATT and CDR2 as SNEGSKA (reference sequence). Deletions cut 4 bases from V and 2 bases from J, with 15 bases between. The CDR3 runs 14 residues. This chain's CDR3 is CSAIQPGRPYEQYF. CDR3 in DNA: TGCAGTGCTATCCAGCCGGGCAGGCCCTACGAGCAGTACTTC.